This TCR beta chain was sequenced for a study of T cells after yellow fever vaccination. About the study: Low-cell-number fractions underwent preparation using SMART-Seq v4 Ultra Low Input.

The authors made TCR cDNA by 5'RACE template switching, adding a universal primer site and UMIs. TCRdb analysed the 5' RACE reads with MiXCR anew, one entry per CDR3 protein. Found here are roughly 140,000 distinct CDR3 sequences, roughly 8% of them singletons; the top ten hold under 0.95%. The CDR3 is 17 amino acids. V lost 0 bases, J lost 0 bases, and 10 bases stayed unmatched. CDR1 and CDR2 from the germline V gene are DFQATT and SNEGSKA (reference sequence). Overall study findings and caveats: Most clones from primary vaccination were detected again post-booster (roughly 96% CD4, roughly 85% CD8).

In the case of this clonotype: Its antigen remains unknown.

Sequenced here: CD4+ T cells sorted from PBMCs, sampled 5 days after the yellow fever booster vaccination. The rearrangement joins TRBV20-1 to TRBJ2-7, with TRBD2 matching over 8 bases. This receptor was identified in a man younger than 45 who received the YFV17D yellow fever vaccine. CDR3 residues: CSARDTLKAGVSYEQYF. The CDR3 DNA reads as TGCAGTGCTAGAGATACCTTGAAAGCGGGGGTCTCCTACGAGCAGTACTTC.